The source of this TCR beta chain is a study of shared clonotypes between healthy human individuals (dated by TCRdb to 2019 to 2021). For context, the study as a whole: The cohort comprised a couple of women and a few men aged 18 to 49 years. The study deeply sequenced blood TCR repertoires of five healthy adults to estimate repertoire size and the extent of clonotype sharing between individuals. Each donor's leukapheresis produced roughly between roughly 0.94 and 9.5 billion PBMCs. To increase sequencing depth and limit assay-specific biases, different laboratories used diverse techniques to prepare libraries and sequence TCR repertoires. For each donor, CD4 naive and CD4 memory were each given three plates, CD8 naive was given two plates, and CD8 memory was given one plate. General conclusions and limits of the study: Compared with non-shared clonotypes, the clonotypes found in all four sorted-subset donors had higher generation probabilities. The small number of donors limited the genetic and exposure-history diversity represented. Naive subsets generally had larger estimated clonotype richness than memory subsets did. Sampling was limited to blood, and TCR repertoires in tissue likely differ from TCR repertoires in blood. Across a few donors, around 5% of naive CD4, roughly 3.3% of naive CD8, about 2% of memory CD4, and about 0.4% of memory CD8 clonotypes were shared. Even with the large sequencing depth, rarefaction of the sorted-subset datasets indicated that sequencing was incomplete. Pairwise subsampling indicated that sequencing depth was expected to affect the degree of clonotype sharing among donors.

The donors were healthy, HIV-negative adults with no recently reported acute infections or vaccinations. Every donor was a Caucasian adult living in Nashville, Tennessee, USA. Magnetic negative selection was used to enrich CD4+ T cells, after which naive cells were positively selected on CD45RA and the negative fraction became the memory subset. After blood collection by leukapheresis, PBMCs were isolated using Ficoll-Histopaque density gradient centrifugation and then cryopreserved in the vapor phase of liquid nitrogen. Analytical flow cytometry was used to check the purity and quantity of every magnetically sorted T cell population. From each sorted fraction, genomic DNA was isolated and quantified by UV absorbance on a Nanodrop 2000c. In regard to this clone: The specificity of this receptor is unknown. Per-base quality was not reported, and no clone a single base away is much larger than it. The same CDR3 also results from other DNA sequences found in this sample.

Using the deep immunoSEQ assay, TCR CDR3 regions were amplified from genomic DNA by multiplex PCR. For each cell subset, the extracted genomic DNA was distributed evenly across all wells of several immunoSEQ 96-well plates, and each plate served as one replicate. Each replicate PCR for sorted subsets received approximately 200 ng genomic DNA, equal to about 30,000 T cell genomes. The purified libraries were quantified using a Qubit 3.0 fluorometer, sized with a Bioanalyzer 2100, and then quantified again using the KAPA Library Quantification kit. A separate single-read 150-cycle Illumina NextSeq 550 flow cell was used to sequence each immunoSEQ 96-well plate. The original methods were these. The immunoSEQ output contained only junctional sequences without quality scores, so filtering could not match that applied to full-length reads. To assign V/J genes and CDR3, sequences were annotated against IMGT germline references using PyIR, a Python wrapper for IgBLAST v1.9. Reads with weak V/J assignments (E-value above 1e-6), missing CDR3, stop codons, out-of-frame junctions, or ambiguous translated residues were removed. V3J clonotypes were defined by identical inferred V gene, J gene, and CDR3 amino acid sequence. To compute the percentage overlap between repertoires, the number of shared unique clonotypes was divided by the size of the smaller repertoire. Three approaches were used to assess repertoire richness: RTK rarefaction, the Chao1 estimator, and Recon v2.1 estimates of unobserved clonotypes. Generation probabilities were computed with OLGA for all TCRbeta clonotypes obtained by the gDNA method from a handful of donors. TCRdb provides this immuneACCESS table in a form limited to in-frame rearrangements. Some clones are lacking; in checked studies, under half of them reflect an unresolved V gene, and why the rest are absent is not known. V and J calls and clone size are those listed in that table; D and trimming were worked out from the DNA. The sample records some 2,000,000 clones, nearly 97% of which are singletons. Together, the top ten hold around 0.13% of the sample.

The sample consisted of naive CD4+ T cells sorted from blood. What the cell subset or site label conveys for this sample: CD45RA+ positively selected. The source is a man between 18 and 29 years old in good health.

CDR3 loop: CASSYGQGSDTQYF. The bases are TGTGCCAGCAGTTACGGGCAGGGGTCAGATACGCAGTATTTT. The chain was built from TRBV6-5 and TRBJ2-3, with a tentative D gene TRBD1 over 6 matching bases. From cysteine to phenylalanine, the CDR3 is 14 amino acids long. The read is trimmed to its CDR3 DNA, 42 bases read in frame from base 1. CDR1 and CDR2 are read off the germline V gene as MNHEY and SVGAGI. V is reduced by 2 bases and J by 4 bases, leaving a spacing of 10 bases between them.